The 5 T cell receptor beta chains reported below all come from one sample, sequenced in a study of blood T cell repertoires in COVID-19. The assay was immunoSEQ multiplex PCR, and TCRdb's table has in-frame clones only and misses some. The table lists roughly 200,000 clones, around 87% of them singletons, with about 2.2% in the top ten. Source material: PBMCs or T cells enriched from blood (not recorded which). These receptors originate from a woman younger than 45 who had recovered from COVID-19.

The rearrangement links TRBV19 to TRBJ1-5; no reliable D call. Germline V gene sequence: CDR1 LNHDA, CDR2 SQIVND (reference sequence). The length of the CDR3 is 15 residues. Trimming removed 3 bases at V and 2 bases at J, with 11 bases between. In DNA, the CDR3 is TGTGCCAGTAGTATGACAAAAGCCGGCAATCAGCCCCAGCATTTT. This gives the protein CASSMTKAGNQPQHF.

This clone was detected once. The rearrangement joins TRBV15 to TRBJ1-2, with a possible D match to TRBD1 (6 bases). Germline V lookup: CDR1 LNHNV, CDR2 YYDKDF (reference sequence). The CDR3 runs to 14 residues. Trimming left V 3 bases short and J 6 bases short, with 14 bases between. CDR3: CATSRMDRIDGYTF. CDR3 sequence (DNA): TGTGCCACCAGCAGGATGGACAGAATTGATGGCTACACCTTC.

The chain uses TRBV28 and TRBJ2-3; D not certain. Trimming left V 6 bases short and J 2 bases short, with 6 bases between. The CDR3 is made up of 12 amino acids. Germline loops: CDR1 MDHEN, CDR2 SYDVKM. The CDR3 is CASRRYTDTQYF. In DNA, the CDR3 is TGTGCCAGCAGGCGTTACACAGATACGCAGTATTTT.

This rearrangement joins TRBV7-9 to TRBJ1-5; D possibly corresponds to TRBD1 (5 bases). The CDR3 extends over 14 amino acids. Germline-derived CDR1 and CDR2 are SEHNR and FQNEAQ (reference sequence). Trimming pared 5 bases from V and 7 bases from J, leaving 15 bases between. CDR3 residues: CASSVGGMGQPQHF. CDR3 DNA sequence: TGTGCCAGCAGCGTCGGGGGAATGGGACAGCCCCAGCATTTT.

The chain links TRBV5-5 to TRBJ2-7; no clear D. The CDR3 is 12 amino acids. V was shortened by 1 base and J by 5 bases, with 7 bases between the two germline ends. From germline, CDR1 is SGHKS and CDR2 YYEKEE (reference sequence). The DNA of the CDR3 is TGTGCCAGCAGCTTGACCACGGACGAGCAGTACTTC. Translated: CASSLTTDEQYF.